This T cell receptor beta chain was captured by sequencing in a study of blood T cell repertoires in COVID-19. The CDR3 is made up of 13 amino acids. Germline CDR1 SGHNT, CDR2 YENEEA. Trimming stripped 5 bases from V and 8 bases from J, with 14 bases between. As originally analysed: Amplification with reference gene primers provided the estimates of nucleated cell counts. Only in-frame clones appear in the TCRdb table, and some are missing; sequencing was by immunoSEQ multiplex PCR. The D gene and trimming were derived from the DNA, and the V and J assignments and clone size from that table. The sample holds 200,000 to 300,000 clones, over 75% seen once.

The material sequenced was peripheral blood. This chain links TRBV11-3 with TRBJ2-3, with D unclear. The sequence was collected from a woman aged 25 to 39 with acute or convalescent COVID-19. This chain's CDR3 is CASSTRVSPTQYF. In nucleotides, the CDR3 is TGTGCCAGCAGCACGCGAGTCTCCCCTACGCAGTATTTT.